This TCR beta chain was documented in a study of CD8+CD57+ T cells in acquired aplastic anemia. Overall study findings and caveats: Common to patients and controls were twenty-nine CD8+ CDR3 sequences.

Genomic DNA, serving as template, underwent TCR beta VDJ and CDR3 profiling. Each CDR3 protein gets one entry after TCRdb re-called the reads with MiXCR. The table shows some 98,000 distinct CDR3 sequences, with 65% to 70% occurring only once. A note on this clonotype: Its target is unknown. Because the CDR3 is missing its conserved closing phenylalanine or tryptophan, this is likely a read error.

CD8+CD57+ cell expansion had been shown by flow cytometry in patients chosen for sequencing. Every patient was diagnosed with severe acquired aplastic anemia. V lost 3 bases, J lost 2 bases, and 11 bases lay in between. Germline V gives CDR1 DFQATT, CDR2 SNEGSKA (reference sequence). The CDR3 sequence is 15 residues long. The V and J genes are TRBV20-1 and TRBJ2-6, with a possible D match to TRBD1 (5 bases). The source is a human donor with aplastic anemia. The sequenced sample was sorted CD4+, CD8+, or CD8+CD57+ T cells (not recorded which) from PBMCs. The CDR3 reads CSARAQGPGANVLTC. CDR3 coding DNA: TGCAGTGCTAGGGCGCAGGGTCCTGGGGCCAACGTCCTGACTTGC.